What follows describes a single T cell receptor (beta chain). The data are from a study of T cell responses to AZD1222 COVID-19 vaccine. Assay used: immunoSEQ multiplex PCR; TCRdb lists only in-frame clones, some missing. This table holds about 110,000 clones, around 93% found once. V lost 4 bases and J lost 8, with 5 bases in between. Germline CDR1 reads SNHLY; CDR2 reads FYNNEI. The CDR3 has 11 residues. The TCR comes from an adult who received the AZD1222 COVID-19 vaccine. Material: peripheral blood, obtained 28 days after the second AZD1222 dose. V gene TRBV2 combines with J gene TRBJ1-4; D remains unclear. The CDR3 loop is CASSVREKLFF. CDR3 nucleotide sequence: TGTGCCAGCAGTGTAAGGGAAAAACTGTTTTTT.